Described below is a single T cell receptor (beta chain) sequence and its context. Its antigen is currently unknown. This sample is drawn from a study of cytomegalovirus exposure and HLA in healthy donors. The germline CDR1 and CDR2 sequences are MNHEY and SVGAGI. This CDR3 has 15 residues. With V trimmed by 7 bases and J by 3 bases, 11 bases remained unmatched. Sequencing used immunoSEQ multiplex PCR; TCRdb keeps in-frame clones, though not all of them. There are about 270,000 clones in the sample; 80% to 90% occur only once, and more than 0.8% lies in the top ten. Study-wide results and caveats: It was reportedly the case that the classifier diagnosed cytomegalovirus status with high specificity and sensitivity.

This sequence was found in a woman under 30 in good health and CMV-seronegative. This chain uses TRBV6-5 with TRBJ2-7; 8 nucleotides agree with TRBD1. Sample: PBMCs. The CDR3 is CASKKDRGNLYEQYF. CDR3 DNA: TGTGCCAGCAAGAAAGACAGGGGTAATCTCTACGAGCAGTACTTC.